The 28 T cell receptor beta chains listed next were all sequenced from one sample in a study of response to subunit inactivated influenza vaccine. TCRdb re-derived calls from the RT-PCR reads in MiXCR, one entry per CDR3 protein. This sample has 590,000 or so distinct CDR3 sequences, with 12% to 15% found just once. The material sequenced was PBMCs from blood, taken roughly 2 weeks before vaccination. The source of these receptors is a man aged 45 to 65 who received an inactivated influenza vaccine.

This clonotype was counted between two and nine times. One end of the junction fails to match germline, which may point to a read error. The chain joins TRBV7-2 to TRBJ2-2, with a tentative D call TRBD2 (6 bases). Germline CDR1 reads SGHTA; CDR2 reads FQGNSA. The CDR3 sequence is 16 residues long. The CDR3 DNA is TGTGCCAGCAGGCCGCCGGGACTCGCTAACACCGGGGAGCTTTTTTTT. It codes for CASRPPGLANTGELFF.

This clonotype was seen ten or more times. CDR3 in DNA: TGTGCCAGCACCACCGGACAGGGGACCGCGAACACCGGGGAGCTGTTTTTT. It translates to CASTTGQGTANTGELFF. The V call is TRBV12-3 or TRBV12-4, the J call TRBJ2-2, with 9 bases matching TRBD1. The junction had 9 bases not matched to a gene; V was cut back by 7 bases and J by 0 bases. The CDR3 totals 17 residues.

V gene TRBV6-1 combines with J gene TRBJ2-1; tentatively, D is TRBD2 (5 bases). The CDR3 has 15 amino acids. V was clipped by 0 bases and J by 2 bases, with 8 bases between them. Germline V gene data show CDR1 as MNHNS and CDR2 as SASEGT. The CDR3 protein is CASSEAGAPYNEQFF. The CDR3 DNA reads TGTGCCAGCAGTGAAGCGGGAGCCCCCTACAATGAGCAGTTCTTC.

This clonotype has a handful of counts. The chain recombines TRBV9 with TRBJ2-1; the D gene is possibly TRBD2 (5 bases). This CDR3 contains 15 residues. Germline CDR1 SGDLS, CDR2 YYNGEE. Trimming shortened V by 0 bases and J by 6 bases, and 13 bases separated the two germline ends. The CDR3 sequence: CASSVEGRGSNEQFF. CDR3 DNA: TGTGCCAGCAGCGTAGAAGGGCGAGGGAGCAATGAGCAGTTCTTC.

The J gene is TRBJ2-6, the V gene TRBV25-1, with a possible D match to TRBD1 (8 bases). This CDR3 contains 19 residues. The V gene lost 2 bases and the J gene lost 0 bases, with 17 bases spanning the gap. Germline V CDR1 and CDR2: MGHDK, SYGVNS. CDR3 in amino acids: CASSEHGRDRFSGANVLTF. In nucleotides, the CDR3 is TGTGCCAGCAGTGAACATGGGAGGGACAGGTTCTCTGGGGCCAACGTCCTGACTTTC.

This clonotype was picked up a small number of times. This chain connects TRBV27 to TRBJ2-7; TRBD2 aligns across 15 bases. J was trimmed by 2 bases and V by 5 bases; bases with no gene match: 10. The CDR3 contains 18 residues. Germline V CDR1 and CDR2: MNHEY, SMNVEV (reference sequence). The CDR3 DNA reads TGTGCCAGCAGTCTGCGGACTAGCGGGAGGGTTCGGGCCTACGAGCAGTACTTC. Its translation is CASSLRTSGRVRAYEQYF.

This sequence joins TRBV4-3 and TRBJ2-7; no clear D. CDR3 length: 15 amino acids. V was pared by 2 bases and J by 4 bases, with 15 bases between. Germline lookup yields CDR1 LGHNA and CDR2 YSLEER. The CDR3 protein is CASSQTHSSLYEQYF. In DNA, the CDR3 is TGCGCCAGCAGCCAAACGCACAGCTCCCTATACGAGCAGTACTTC.

The chain recombines TRBV12-3 or TRBV12-4 with TRBJ2-7; D may match TRBD1 or TRBD2 (5 bases each). V was cut by 1 base and J by 0 bases, with 16 bases left in between. The CDR3 has 17 residues. This CDR3 reads CASSLEGLATTSYEQYF. The CDR3 nucleotides are TGTGCCAGCAGTTTAGAGGGGCTAGCTACCACCTCCTACGAGCAGTACTTC.

The chain has TRBV4-2 and TRBJ1-4; the D is unclear. Trimming took off 0 bases at V and 8 bases at J, with 10 bases between the two ends. The length of the CDR3 is 14 residues. The germline gives CDR1 LGHNA, CDR2 YNFKEQ. The CDR3 region is CASSQDGVNEKLFF. DNA for the CDR3: TGTGCCAGCAGCCAAGATGGTGTCAACGAAAAACTGTTTTTT.

This clonotype was counted only a few times. This chain connects TRBV21-1 to TRBJ1-2; TRBD1 is the table's D call, not checked against the DNA. TRBV21-1 is flagged as a pseudogene. The CDR3 extends over 15 amino acids. CDR3 in DNA: TGTGCCAGCAGCAGACCATCGGACAGGAACTATGGCTACACCTTC. It codes for CASSRPSDRNYGYTF.

The CDR3 region has the DNA TGCAGTGCTAAACCCCGGACAGGGGGTTCCTACGAGCAGTACTTC. Its protein is CSAKPRTGGSYEQYF. J is TRBJ2-7 and V is TRBV20-1; 10 bases match TRBD1. Trimming cost V 4 bases and J 1 base; bases outside gene matches: 7. Germline V CDR1 and CDR2: DFQATT, SNEGSKA (reference sequence). This CDR3 is built from 15 residues.

The chain uses TRBV15 and TRBJ2-1, with 7 bases aligning to TRBD2. The CDR3 length is 15 residues. With 2 bases clipped from V and 10 bases from J, the junction kept 11 bases outside the gene matches. The V gene's germline CDR1 is LNHNV and CDR2 YYDKDF (reference sequence). The CDR3 bases are TGTGCCACCAGCAGACCGGCACAACTAGCGACCGAGCAGTTCTTC. Protein product: CATSRPAQLATEQFF.

The V and J genes are TRBV15 and TRBJ2-3, with a possible D match to TRBD2 (6 bases). Germline lookup yields CDR1 LNHNV and CDR2 YYDKDF (reference sequence). The germline V and J ends were trimmed by 5 bases and 2 bases, with 17 bases remaining between them. The CDR3 spans 16 residues. The DNA of the CDR3 is TGTGCCACCAGCGGAGGGTACACCGCAAACACAGATACGCAGTATTTT. Protein: CATSGGYTANTDTQYF.

The chain carries TRBV25-1 and TRBJ2-7, with D possibly being TRBD2 (5 bases). Germline assignment: CDR1 MGHDK and CDR2 SYGVNS. The V end lost 6 bases, the J end lost 0 bases, and 9 bases lay between the germline ends. The CDR3 consists of 13 residues. The CDR3 DNA reads as TGTGCCAGCAGGAGGGTCGACTCCTACGAGCAGTACTTC. Translating gives CASRRVDSYEQYF.

A remark on this clonotype: A junction end diverges from the germline sequence, so it may reflect a read error. The chain recombines TRBV7-2 with TRBJ2-2, with D hard to call. The germline V gene has CDR1 SGHTA and CDR2 FQGNSA. The CDR3 runs 14 residues. The CDR3 region has the DNA TGTGCCAACAGCAGAGAGCGCCTCACCGGGGAGCTGTTTTTT. It specifies CANSRERLTGELFF.

There are a few counts of this clonotype. V gene TRBV7-6 combines with J gene TRBJ2-1; TRBD2 matches at 8 bases. This CDR3 has 16 residues. The V and J ends lost 1 base and 4 bases, in that order; junction bases with no gene match: 6. Germline CDR1 is SGHVS and CDR2 is FNYEAQ. CDR3 DNA: TGTGCCAGCAGCTTAGAAGCGGGAGAGGGGTACAATGAGCAGTTCTTC. Translated: CASSLEAGEGYNEQFF.

The gene calls are TRBV7-3 and TRBJ2-2; weak D call: TRBD1 (7 bases). Germline V gene data show CDR1 as SGHTA and CDR2 as FQGTGA. Trimming took 5 bases from V and 7 from J, leaving 17 bases between them. This CDR3 region has 15 residues. The CDR3 sequence: CASSRRGPTGGELFF. CDR3 bases: TGTGCCAGCAGCAGGAGGGGGCCTACTGGCGGGGAGCTGTTTTTT.

This clonotype has a handful of counts. The chain employs TRBV18 and TRBJ1-5, with D perhaps matching TRBD1 (5 bases). The CDR3 extends over 14 amino acids. V lost 6 bases and J lost 7, with 16 bases in between. Germline V gene sequence: CDR1 KGHSH, CDR2 LQKENI. The chain's CDR3 is CASSTGGGQQPQHF. DNA for the CDR3: TGTGCCAGCTCGACCGGGGGTGGGCAACAGCCCCAGCATTTT.

This clonotype was counted between two and nine times. This sequence joins TRBV6-1 and TRBJ1-1; 7 bases line up with TRBD1. Germline lookup yields CDR1 MNHNS and CDR2 SASEGT. Trimming cost V 6 bases and J 11 bases; bases outside gene matches: 15. The CDR3 has 14 residues. The CDR3 region has the DNA TGTGCCAGCAGCTCCCCTAGGACAGGCGCCGGGGCTTTCTTT. Translating gives CASSSPRTGAGAFF.

J is TRBJ1-5 and V is TRBV3-1; D not certain. The CDR3 is 21 amino acids. With 1 base removed from V and 4 bases from J, the gap between germline ends came to 29 bases. Germline V gene sequence: CDR1 LGHDT, CDR2 YNNKEL (reference sequence). CDR3 DNA sequence: TGTGCCAGCAGCCAAGCGTATTACCACGGGCGTCCCAATGTCGTTAATCAGCCCCAGCATTTT. It translates to CASSQAYYHGRPNVVNQPQHF.

The J gene is TRBJ1-2, the V gene TRBV15; D remains unclear. Germline V gene sequence: CDR1 LNHNV, CDR2 YYDKDF (reference sequence). CDR3 length: 15 amino acids. Trimming left V 2 bases short and J 1 base short, with 11 bases between. The CDR3 spells CATSRYNDGNYGYTF. As DNA, the CDR3 is TGTGCCACCAGCAGATACAACGACGGTAACTATGGCTACACCTTC. Full variable domain (missing parts from reference TRBV15 and TRBJ1-2): DAMVIQNPRYQVTQFGKPVTLSCSQTLNHNVMYWYQQKSSQAPKLLFHYYDKDFNNEADTPDNFQSRRPNTSFCFLDIRSPGLGDTAMYLCATSRYNDGNYGYTFGSGTRLTVV.

This clonotype came up many times. This chain links TRBV3-1 with TRBJ1-1, with 9 nucleotides matching TRBD1. The junction had 8 bases not matched to a gene; V was cut back by 4 bases and J by 5 bases. CDR3 length: 15 amino acids. Looked up from germline, CDR1 is LGHDT and CDR2 is YNNKEL (reference sequence). CDR3 sequence (DNA): TGTGCCAGCAGCCGAGTCGTGACAGGGGGTACTGAAGCTTTCTTT. It translates to CASSRVVTGGTEAFF.

The chain joins TRBV20-1 to TRBJ1-1; no clear D. CDR1 is DFQATT, CDR2 SNEGSKA, per germline (reference sequence). V lost 3 bases to trimming and J lost 7 bases, with 12 bases between them. The CDR3 extends over 12 amino acids. The CDR3 here is CSASPPSGEAFF. In DNA form, the CDR3 reads TGCAGTGCTAGTCCGCCCTCCGGTGAAGCTTTCTTT.

This clonotype has a count of ten or more. The genes are TRBV7-9 and TRBJ2-1, with D possibly matching TRBD2 (6 bases). V lost 5 bases and J 1 base, leaving 9 bases between the germline ends. The length of the CDR3 is 14 residues. The germline gives CDR1 SEHNR, CDR2 FQNEAQ (reference sequence). CDR3 DNA: TGTGCCAGCAGCCAGACTAGGTCCTACAATGAGCAGTTCTTC. Translated: CASSQTRSYNEQFF.

This clonotype has more than one count but fewer than ten. The V and J genes are TRBV7-6 and TRBJ2-1; D remains ambiguous. The V gene's germline CDR1 is SGHVS and CDR2 FNYEAQ. This CDR3 comprises 13 residues. V was trimmed by 5 bases and J by 3 bases, leaving 8 bases between them. CDR3 sequence: CASSRAGYNEQFF. The CDR3 DNA reads TGTGCCAGCAGCCGAGCTGGCTACAATGAGCAGTTCTTC.

This clonotype showed up just a few times. This sequence joins TRBV11-2 and TRBJ1-6, with a possible D match to TRBD1 (5 bases). V lost 0 bases and J lost 7, with 16 bases in between. Germline V gene lookup returns CDR1 SGHAT and CDR2 FQNNGV. This CDR3 is built from 17 residues. The CDR3 protein is CASSLEAYGARNSPLHF. For the CDR3, the DNA is TGTGCCAGCAGCTTAGAGGCGTATGGGGCTCGGAATTCACCCCTCCACTTT.

This rearrangement joins TRBV12-5 to TRBJ2-2; D is uncertain. Trimming took 6 bases from V and 8 from J, leaving 13 bases between them. The CDR3 extends over 13 amino acids. Germline V CDR1 and CDR2: LGHNT, FRNRAP. Here the CDR3 DNA reads TGTGCTAGTGGCCAGTTTGGGCTAGGGGAGCTGTTTTTT. It specifies CASGQFGLGELFF.

In DNA form, the CDR3 reads TGCGCCAGCAGCCAAGCCTTAGGGCGCGCCAACGAGCAGTACTTC. Protein product: CASSQALGRANEQYF. The chain couples TRBV4-1 to TRBJ2-7; D gene uncertain. Germline CDR1 is MGHRA and CDR2 is YSYEKL. The CDR3 runs 15 residues. V was cut by 1 base and J by 5 bases, with 15 bases left in between.